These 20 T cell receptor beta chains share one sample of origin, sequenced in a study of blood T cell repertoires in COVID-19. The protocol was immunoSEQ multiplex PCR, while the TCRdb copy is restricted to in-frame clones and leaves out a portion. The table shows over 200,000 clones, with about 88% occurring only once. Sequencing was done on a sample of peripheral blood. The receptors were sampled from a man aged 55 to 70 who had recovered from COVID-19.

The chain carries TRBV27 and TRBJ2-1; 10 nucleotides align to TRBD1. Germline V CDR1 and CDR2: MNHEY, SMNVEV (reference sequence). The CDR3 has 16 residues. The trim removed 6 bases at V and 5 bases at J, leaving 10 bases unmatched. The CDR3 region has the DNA TGTGCCAGCAGCAATCCTCCGGGACAGGGGAACAATGAGCAGTTCTTC. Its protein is CASSNPPGQGNNEQFF.

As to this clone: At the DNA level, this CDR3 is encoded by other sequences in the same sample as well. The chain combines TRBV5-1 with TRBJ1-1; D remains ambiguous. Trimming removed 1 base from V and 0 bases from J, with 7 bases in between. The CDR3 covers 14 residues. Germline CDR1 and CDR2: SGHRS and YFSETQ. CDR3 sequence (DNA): TGCGCCAGCAGCTTGTTACAAGTGAACACTGAAGCTTTCTTT. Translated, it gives CASSLLQVNTEAFF.

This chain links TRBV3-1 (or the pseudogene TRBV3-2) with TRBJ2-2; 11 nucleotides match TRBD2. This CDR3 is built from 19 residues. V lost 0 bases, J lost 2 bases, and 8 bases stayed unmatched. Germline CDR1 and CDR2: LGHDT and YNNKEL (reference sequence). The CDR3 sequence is CASSQDHLAGGPNTGELFF. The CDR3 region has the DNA TGTGCCAGCAGCCAAGATCATCTAGCGGGGGGCCCTAACACCGGGGAGCTGTTTTTT.

Here the CDR3 reads CASSEGGATDTQYF. The CDR3 DNA follows: TGTGCCAGCAGCGAAGGGGGGGCAACAGATACGCAGTATTTT. The chain couples TRBV9 to TRBJ2-3; weak D call: TRBD2 (7 bases). CDR1 and CDR2 (germline): SGDLS, YYNGEE. Trimming left V 3 bases short and J 3 bases short, with 11 bases between. The CDR3 extends over 14 amino acids.

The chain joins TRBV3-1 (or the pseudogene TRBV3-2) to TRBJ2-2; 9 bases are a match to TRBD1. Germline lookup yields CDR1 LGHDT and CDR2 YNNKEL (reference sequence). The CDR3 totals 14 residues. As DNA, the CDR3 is TGTGCGGCACAGGGGGCGCGTGCTACCGGGGAGCTGTTTTTT. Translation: CAAQGARATGELFF.

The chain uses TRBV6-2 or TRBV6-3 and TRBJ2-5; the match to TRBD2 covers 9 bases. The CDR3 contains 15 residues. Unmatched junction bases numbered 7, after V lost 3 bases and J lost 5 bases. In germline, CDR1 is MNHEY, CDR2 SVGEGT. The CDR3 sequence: CASSYGTSSEETQYF. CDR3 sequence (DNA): TGTGCCAGCAGTTATGGGACTAGCAGCGAGGAGACCCAGTACTTC.

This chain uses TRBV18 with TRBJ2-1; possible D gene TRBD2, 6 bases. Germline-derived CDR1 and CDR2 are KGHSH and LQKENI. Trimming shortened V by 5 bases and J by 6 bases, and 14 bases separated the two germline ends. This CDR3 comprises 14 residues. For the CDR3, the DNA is TGTGCCAGCTCATCCGGGACTCCTAGCAATGAGCAGTTCTTC. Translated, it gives CASSSGTPSNEQFF.

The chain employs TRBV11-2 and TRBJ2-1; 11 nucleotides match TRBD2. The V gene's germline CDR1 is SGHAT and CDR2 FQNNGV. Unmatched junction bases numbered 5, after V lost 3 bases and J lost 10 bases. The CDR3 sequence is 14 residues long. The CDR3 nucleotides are TGTGCCAGCAGCTTCACTAGCGGGGGAAGCGAGCAGTTCTTC. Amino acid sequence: CASSFTSGGSEQFF.

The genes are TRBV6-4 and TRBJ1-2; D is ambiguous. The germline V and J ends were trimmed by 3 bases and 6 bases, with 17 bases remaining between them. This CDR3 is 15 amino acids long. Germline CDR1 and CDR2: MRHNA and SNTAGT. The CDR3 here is CASSDWREGKDGYTF. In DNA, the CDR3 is TGTGCCAGCAGTGATTGGAGGGAGGGAAAGGATGGCTACACCTTC.

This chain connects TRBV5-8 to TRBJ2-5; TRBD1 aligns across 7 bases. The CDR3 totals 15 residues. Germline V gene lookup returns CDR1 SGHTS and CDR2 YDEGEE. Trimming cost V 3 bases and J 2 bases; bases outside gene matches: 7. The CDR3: CASSYGTDHQETQYF. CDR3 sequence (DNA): TGTGCCAGCAGCTACGGGACAGATCATCAAGAGACCCAGTACTTC.

CDR3 in amino acids: CASSNRGGATDEQYF. The CDR3 DNA sequence: TGTGCCAGTAGTAACCGCGGGGGGGCAACGGACGAGCAGTACTTC. This rearrangement joins TRBV19 to TRBJ2-7, with 9 bases fitting TRBD2. Germline V lookup: CDR1 LNHDA, CDR2 SQIVND (reference sequence). Trimming cost V 4 bases and J 5 bases; bases outside gene matches: 9. This CDR3 spans 15 amino acids.

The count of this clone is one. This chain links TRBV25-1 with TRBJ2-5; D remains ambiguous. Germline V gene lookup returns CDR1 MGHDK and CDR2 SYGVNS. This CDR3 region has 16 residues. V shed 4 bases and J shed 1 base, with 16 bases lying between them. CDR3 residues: CASSVPYRRFQETQYF. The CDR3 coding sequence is TGTGCCAGCAGTGTCCCTTACCGGCGGTTCCAAGAGACCCAGTACTTC.

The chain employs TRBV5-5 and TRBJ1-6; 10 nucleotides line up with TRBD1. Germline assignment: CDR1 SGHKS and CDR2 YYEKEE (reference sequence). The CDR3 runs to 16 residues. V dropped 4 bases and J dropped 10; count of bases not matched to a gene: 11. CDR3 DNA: TGTGCCAGCAGCCCAGCACCGGGACAGGGGAGATCACCCCTCCACTTT. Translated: CASSPAPGQGRSPLHF. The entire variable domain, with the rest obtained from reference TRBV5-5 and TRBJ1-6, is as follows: DAGVTQSPTHLIKTRGQQVTLRCSPISGHKSVSWYQQVLGQGPQFIFQYYEKEERGRGNFPDRFSARQFPNYSSELNVNALLLGDSALYLCASSPAPGQGRSPLHFGNGTRLTVT.

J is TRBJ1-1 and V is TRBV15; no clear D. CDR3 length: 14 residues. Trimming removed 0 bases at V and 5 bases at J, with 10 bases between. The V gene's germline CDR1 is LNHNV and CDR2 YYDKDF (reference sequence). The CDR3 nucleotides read TGTGCCACCAGCAGAGATCAAACCAGGACTGAAGCTTTCTTT. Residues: CATSRDQTRTEAFF.

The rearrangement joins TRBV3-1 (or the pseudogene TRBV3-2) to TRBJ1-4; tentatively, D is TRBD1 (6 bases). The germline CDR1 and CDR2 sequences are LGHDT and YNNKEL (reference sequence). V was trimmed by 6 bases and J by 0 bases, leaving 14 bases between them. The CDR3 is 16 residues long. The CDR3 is CASSKKQGTTNEKLFF. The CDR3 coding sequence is TGTGCCAGCAGTAAAAAGCAGGGGACAACTAATGAAAAACTGTTTTTT.

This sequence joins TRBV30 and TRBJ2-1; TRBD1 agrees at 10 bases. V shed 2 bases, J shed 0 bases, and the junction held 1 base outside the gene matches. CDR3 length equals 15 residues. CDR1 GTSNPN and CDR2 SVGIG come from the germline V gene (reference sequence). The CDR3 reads CAWSRTGGSYNEQFF. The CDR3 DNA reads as TGTGCCTGGAGTCGGACAGGGGGCTCCTACAATGAGCAGTTCTTC.

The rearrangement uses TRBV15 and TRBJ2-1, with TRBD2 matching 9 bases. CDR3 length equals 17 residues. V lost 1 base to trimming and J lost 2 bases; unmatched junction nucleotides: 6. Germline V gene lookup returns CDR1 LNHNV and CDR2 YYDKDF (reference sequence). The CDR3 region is CATSRGGGGVTYNEQFF. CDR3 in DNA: TGTGCCACCAGCAGAGGTGGCGGGGGGGTCACCTACAATGAGCAGTTCTTC.

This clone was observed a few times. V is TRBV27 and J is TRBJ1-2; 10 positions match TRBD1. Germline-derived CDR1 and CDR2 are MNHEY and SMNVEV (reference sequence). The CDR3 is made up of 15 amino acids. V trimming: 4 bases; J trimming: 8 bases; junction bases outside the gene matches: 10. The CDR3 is CASSSRTGGKKGYTF. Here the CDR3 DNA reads TGTGCCAGCAGTTCCAGGACAGGGGGTAAGAAAGGCTACACCTTC.

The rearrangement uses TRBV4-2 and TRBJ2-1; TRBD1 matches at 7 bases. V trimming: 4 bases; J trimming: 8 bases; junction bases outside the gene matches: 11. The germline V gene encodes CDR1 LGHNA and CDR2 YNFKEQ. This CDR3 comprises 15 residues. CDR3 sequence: CASSLDRSRVHEQFF. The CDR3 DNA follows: TGTGCCAGCAGCCTGGACAGGTCCCGGGTCCATGAGCAGTTCTTC.

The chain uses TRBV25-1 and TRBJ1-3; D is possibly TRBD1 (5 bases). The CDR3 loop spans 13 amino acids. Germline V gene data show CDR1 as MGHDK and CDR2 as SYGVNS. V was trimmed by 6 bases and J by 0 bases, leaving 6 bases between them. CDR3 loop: CASSDSSGNTIYF. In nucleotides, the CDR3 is TGTGCCAGCAGCGACAGCTCTGGAAACACCATATATTTT. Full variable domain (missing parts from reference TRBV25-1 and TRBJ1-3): EADIYQTPRYLVIGTGKKITLECSQTMGHDKMYWYQQDPGMELHLIHYSYGVNSTEKGDLSSESTVSRIRTEHFPLTLESARPSHTSQYLCASSDSSGNTIYFGEGSWLTVV.